Listed below are T cell receptor beta chains from one sample, sequenced in a study of blood T cell repertoires in COVID-19. The protocol was immunoSEQ multiplex PCR, while the TCRdb copy is restricted to in-frame clones and leaves out a portion. The profile shows around 280,000 clones, more than 70% of them singletons. Sequencing was done on a sample of peripheral blood. These receptors all come from a woman aged 30 to 39 with COVID-19, enrolled during active disease. Both conserved end residues are part of each CDR3. Fields, in order: D gene, J gene, V gene, clone size, CDR3 protein, CDR3 DNA. The D gene is left open where the match is weak. Clone sizes are given selectively: once, few, many, or a class where the clone is expanded.

>-|TRBJ2-2|TRBV10-1|-
CASSELAGGELFF
TGCGCCAGCAGTGAATTGGCGGGCGGGGAGCTGTTTTTT
>TRBD1|TRBJ1-2|TRBV3-1/TRBV3-2|-
CASSRSPRDSYGYTF
TGTGCCAGCAGCCGATCCCCCCGGGACAGCTATGGCTACACCTTC
>-|TRBJ2-1|TRBV10-1|-
CASSEVSIHEQFF
TGCGCCAGCAGTGAAGTTAGCATCCATGAGCAGTTCTTC
>-|TRBJ2-5|TRBV2|few
CASSPEETQYF
TGTGCCAGCAGTCCTGAAGAGACCCAGTACTTC
>-|TRBJ2-7|TRBV27|-
CASRHSDYSYEQYF
TGTGCCAGCAGGCACAGTGACTACTCCTACGAGCAGTACTTC
>TRBD1|TRBJ2-5|TRBV4-1|-
CASSQVRGPETQYF
TGCGCCAGCAGCCAGGTCAGGGGGCCGGAGACCCAGTACTTC
>TRBD1|TRBJ1-5|TRBV7-9|-
CASSPAGTGENQPQHF
TGTGCCAGCAGCCCAGCAGGGACAGGGGAAAATCAGCCCCAGCATTTT
>-|TRBJ2-1|TRBV25-1|once
CASSEYNGNEQFF
TGTGCCAGCAGTGAATATAACGGCAATGAGCAGTTCTTC
>-|TRBJ1-2|TRBV7-9|-
CASSSSGVYGYTF
TGTGCCAGCAGCTCCTCGGGAGTCTATGGCTACACCTTC
>-|TRBJ1-2|TRBV28|-
CAIQVANYGYTF
TGTGCGATACAGGTTGCCAACTATGGCTACACCTTC
>-|TRBJ1-3|TRBV5-1|-
CASSLSGARGNTIYF
TGCGCCAGCAGCTTGAGTGGGGCGAGAGGAAACACCATATATTTT
>TRBD2|TRBJ2-1|TRBV7-6|-
CASSSRLANEQFF
TGTGCCAGCAGCTCCAGACTAGCCAATGAGCAGTTCTTC
>-|TRBJ1-1|TRBV30|-
CAWSRQRNTEAFF
TGTGCCTGGAGTAGACAGCGGAACACTGAAGCTTTCTTT
>-|TRBJ1-1|TRBV28|-
CASTSWEEGAEAFF
TGTGCCAGCACCTCTTGGGAAGAAGGGGCTGAAGCTTTCTTT
>-|TRBJ2-7|TRBV5-1|-
CASSLSGGSSYEQYF
TGCGCCAGCAGCCTTAGCGGAGGGAGCTCCTACGAGCAGTACTTC
>TRBD1|TRBJ2-7|TRBV28|-
CASSGGQATSSYEQYF
TGTGCCAGCAGCGGGGGACAGGCCACCAGCTCCTACGAGCAGTACTTC
>TRBD2|TRBJ2-7|TRBV5-1|-
CASSPPRGEGLVDEQYF
TGCGCCAGCAGCCCACCGAGAGGGGAGGGCCTGGTGGACGAGCAGTACTTC
>-|TRBJ2-3|TRBV11-3|-
CASSLGQRDTQYF
TGTGCCAGCAGCTTAGGACAAAGGGATACGCAGTATTTT
>-|TRBJ2-1|TRBV4-1|-
CASSLRLVPSYNEQFF
TGCGCCAGCAGCCTCCGACTAGTGCCGTCGTACAATGAGCAGTTCTTC
>TRBD1|TRBJ1-1|TRBV30|-
CAWSLTGGTLEAFF
TGTGCCTGGAGCCTCACAGGGGGCACTCTTGAAGCTTTCTTT
>TRBD2|TRBJ2-3|TRBV2|-
CASRLAGLAGPDTQYF
TGTGCCAGCAGGCTGGCTGGTCTAGCGGGACCAGATACGCAGTATTTT
>TRBD1|TRBJ1-6|TRBV2|-
CASSSTGAGSPLHF
TGTGCCAGCAGTTCAACAGGGGCCGGTTCACCCCTCCACTTT
>-|TRBJ1-2|TRBV30|once
CAWRGPPLGHGYTF
TGTGCCTGGAGGGGTCCCCCATTGGGCCATGGCTACACCTTC
>-|TRBJ2-7|TRBV5-4|-
CASSLGAGPSYEQYF
TGTGCCAGCAGCTTGGGGGCGGGACCTTCCTACGAGCAGTACTTC
>TRBD1|TRBJ2-3|TRBV28|-
CASSYGQGTDTQYF
TGTGCCAGCAGTTACGGACAGGGCACAGATACGCAGTATTTT
>-|TRBJ1-5|TRBV30|-
CAWSTGSNQPQHF
TGTGCCTGGAGTACAGGGTCGAATCAGCCCCAGCATTTT
>TRBD2|TRBJ2-7|TRBV5-5|-
CASSILAGAYEQYF
TGTGCCAGCAGCATACTAGCGGGAGCTTACGAGCAGTACTTC
>TRBD2|TRBJ2-2|TRBV9|-
CASSVGDSGRANTGELFF
TGTGCCAGCAGCGTAGGTGATAGCGGGAGGGCGAACACCGGGGAGCTGTTTTTT
>-|TRBJ2-6|TRBV5-6|-
CASSYTSGANVLTF
TGTGCCAGCAGCTACACCTCTGGGGCCAACGTCCTGACTTTC
>TRBD1|TRBJ2-7|TRBV27|-
CASRGTDSYEQYF
TGTGCCAGCAGGGGGACAGATTCCTACGAGCAGTACTTC
>-|TRBJ2-7|TRBV18|-
CASSPKDSSSYEQYF
TGTGCCAGCTCACCGAAAGACAGCAGCTCCTACGAGCAGTACTTC
>-|TRBJ1-1|TRBV12-3/TRBV12-4|-
CASSFSRGTEAFF
TGTGCCAGCAGTTTCTCAAGAGGCACTGAAGCTTTCTTT
>-|TRBJ2-7|TRBV29-1|-
CIAYEQYF
TGCATCGCCTACGAGCAGTACTTC
>-|TRBJ2-4|TRBV5-1|-
CASSLEAGTKNIQYF
TGCGCCAGCAGCTTGGAGGCAGGGACCAAAAACATTCAGTACTTC
>TRBD1|TRBJ1-5|TRBV3-1/TRBV3-2|-
CASSQAQGAIQPQHF
TGTGCCAGCAGCCAAGCACAGGGGGCTATTCAGCCCCAGCATTTT
>TRBD2|TRBJ2-3|TRBV2|-
CASSDPGGTDTQYF
TGTGCCAGCAGTGACCCGGGGGGAACAGATACGCAGTATTTT
>-|TRBJ2-7|TRBV7-8|-
CASSSSRAGEQYF
TGTGCCAGCAGCTCTAGCAGGGCGGGGGAGCAGTACTTC
>TRBD1|TRBJ1-4|TRBV7-9|-
CASSLGGQGREKLFF
TGTGCCAGCAGCTTAGGGGGACAGGGGCGTGAAAAACTGTTTTTT
>TRBD1|TRBJ1-2|TRBV9|-
CASSVGDRENYGYTF
TGTGCCAGCAGCGTAGGTGACAGGGAAAACTATGGCTACACCTTC
>-|TRBJ2-1|TRBV7-3|-
CASSPGTLQFF
TGTGCCAGCAGCCCCGGGACACTCCAGTTCTTC
>TRBD1|TRBJ1-1|TRBV6-5|-
CASRGQGGSEAFF
TGTGCCAGCAGGGGACAGGGAGGCTCTGAAGCTTTCTTT
>-|TRBJ1-3|TRBV5-1|-
CASSLAGGAGNTIYF
TGCGCCAGCAGCTTGGCCGGAGGTGCTGGAAACACCATATATTTT
>TRBD1|TRBJ1-5|TRBV4-1|-
CASSQYQYRGDDQPQHF
TGCGCCAGCAGCCAGTACCAATACAGGGGCGACGATCAGCCCCAGCATTTT
>-|TRBJ1-1|TRBV7-2|-
CASSLQGWGTEAFF
TGTGCCAGCAGCCTACAGGGATGGGGCACTGAAGCTTTCTTT